This TCR beta chain was obtained from a study of T cell responses to AZD1222 COVID-19 vaccine. Method: immunoSEQ multiplex PCR; TCRdb's copy keeps in-frame clones and lacks some. The sample lists around 250,000 clones, 85% to 95% occurring once. From germline, CDR1 is LGHDT and CDR2 YNNKEL (reference sequence). This CDR3 region has 17 residues. Trimming left V 3 bases short and J 5 bases short, with 20 bases between. The sequence came from an adult in good health. The sample was peripheral blood, taken on day 0 of AZD1222 vaccination. This rearrangement joins TRBV3-1 (or the pseudogene TRBV3-2) to TRBJ2-1, with D possibly TRBD1 on 5 matching bases. CDR3 residues: CASSQKDRHYGNNEQFF. In DNA, the CDR3 is TGTGCCAGCAGCCAGAAAGACAGACACTATGGGAACAATGAGCAGTTCTTC.